Below, 15 T cell receptor beta chains from the same sample are listed, as sequenced in a study of beta chain features in type 1 diabetes. Reverse transcription of all isolated RNA meant that expressed TCRB transcripts were sequenced. Some clones are missing from TCRdb's copy, which holds only in-frame ones; the method was immunoSEQ multiplex PCR. Here the sample spans around 300,000 clones, about 7.8% being singletons. The source material was central memory CD4+ T cells from blood. Receptors originate from a woman under 30 in good health.

This clone has a handful of counts. The CDR3 reads CASSPGEKLFF. The CDR3 nucleotides read TGTGCCAGCTCCCCGGGAGAAAAACTGTTTTTT. The chain couples TRBV18 to TRBJ1-4; D uncertain. CDR1 is KGHSH, CDR2 LQKENI, per germline. The CDR3 has 11 residues. With 6 bases removed from V and 8 bases from J, the gap between germline ends came to 7 bases.

This chain connects TRBV5-1 to TRBJ1-1; no reliable D call. CDR1 SGHRS and CDR2 YFSETQ come from the germline V gene. CDR3 length equals 14 residues. The ends were cut back, 0 bases at V and 8 bases at J, with 14 bases in the middle. The CDR3 spells CASSLAGTSKEAFF. The CDR3 DNA sequence: TGCGCCAGCAGCTTGGCGGGAACGAGCAAAGAAGCTTTCTTT.

The V call is TRBV14, the J call TRBJ2-3; 10 bases are a match to TRBD2. The CDR3 is made up of 15 amino acids. Germline-derived CDR1 and CDR2 are SGHDN and FVKESK. With 7 bases clipped from V and 6 bases from J, the junction kept 10 bases outside the gene matches. Here the CDR3 DNA reads TGTGCCAGCAAGGCGACTAGCGGGTTTGTGGATACGCAGTATTTT. Translating gives CASKATSGFVDTQYF.

This chain uses TRBV7-3 with TRBJ1-6; D may be TRBD1 (6 bases). From germline, CDR1 is SGHTA and CDR2 FQGTGA. V lost 5 bases to trimming and J lost 10 bases, with 12 bases between them. The CDR3 is 13 residues long. The CDR3 reads CASSLLQGSPLHF. CDR3 DNA sequence: TGTGCCAGCAGCCTGCTGCAGGGGTCACCCCTCCACTTT. Supplemented by reference TRBV7-3 and TRBJ1-6, the full variable domain reads GAGVSQTPSNKVTEKGKYVELRCDPISGHTALYWYRQSLGQGPEFLIYFQGTGAADDSGLPNDRFFAVRPEGSVSTLKIQRTERGDSAVYLCASSLLQGSPLHFGNGTRLTVT.

The chain joins TRBV11-1 to TRBJ2-7; 7 bases align to TRBD1. V dropped 5 bases and J dropped 2; count of bases not matched to a gene: 6. The CDR3 extends over 14 amino acids. Looked up from germline, CDR1 is SGHAT and CDR2 is FQDESV (reference sequence). The DNA of the CDR3 is TGTGCCAGCAGCCCGGGACAGACCACCTACGAGCAGTACTTC. Its translation is CASSPGQTTYEQYF.

This clone turned up a few times. The CDR3 DNA reads as TGCAGCGTTGGTGGGACTAACTACGAGCAGTACTTC. It encodes CSVGGTNYEQYF. This sequence joins TRBV29-1 and TRBJ2-5; TRBD2 matches 7 bases. The last part of the DNA fits TRBJ2-7 better; the J call may be wrong. The germline V gene has CDR1 SQVTM and CDR2 ANQGSEA. The CDR3 loop spans 12 amino acids.

The chain is built from TRBV2 and TRBJ2-5, with 7 bases that match TRBD1. The CDR3 runs to 15 residues. CDR1 is SNHLY, CDR2 FYNNEI, per germline. V lost 6 bases, J lost 2 bases, and 9 bases stayed unmatched. The CDR3 sequence: CASRGMGTEQETQYF. CDR3 nucleotides: TGTGCCAGCAGGGGGATGGGGACAGAGCAAGAGACCCAGTACTTC. The full variable domain, in which reference TRBV2 and TRBJ2-5 provide the parts outside the CDR3, is EPEVTQTPSHQVTQMGQEVILRCVPISNHLYFYWYRQILGQKVEFLVSFYNNEISEKSEIFDDQFSVERPDGSNFTLKIRSTKLEDSAMYFCASRGMGTEQETQYFGPGTRLLVL.

The chain carries TRBV5-4 and TRBJ2-5; 9 nucleotides align to TRBD1. Germline values: CDR1 SGHNT, CDR2 YYREEE (reference sequence). The CDR3 consists of 16 residues. V lost 2 bases and J lost 1; bases outside the gene matches: 6. CDR3 loop: CASSLRTGALQETQYF. In nucleotides, the CDR3 is TGTGCCAGCAGCTTACGGACAGGGGCCCTCCAAGAGACCCAGTACTTC.

The CDR3 DNA reads TGCGCCAGCAGCCAACTCGTGGGGGAAGATACGCAGTATTTT. Translation gives CASSQLVGEDTQYF. The chain recombines TRBV5-1 with TRBJ2-3; D may be TRBD1 or TRBD2 (5 bases each). The CDR3 consists of 14 residues. Germline CDR1 is SGHRS and CDR2 is YFSETQ. Trimming removed 4 bases at V and 5 bases at J, with 14 bases between.

This clone came up many times. The V call is TRBV14, the J call TRBJ2-4; TRBD1 agrees at 7 bases. Trimming at V came to 6 bases and at J to 3 bases, leaving 8 bases not matched to a gene. The germline gives CDR1 SGHDN, CDR2 FVKESK. The CDR3 length is 15 residues. The CDR3 is CASSRYGTDKNIQYF. The DNA of the CDR3 is TGTGCCAGCAGTCGGTACGGGACAGACAAAAACATTCAGTACTTC. Together with reference TRBV14 and TRBJ2-4, the CDR3 gives the full variable domain: EAGVTQFPSHSVIEKGQTVTLRCDPISGHDNLYWYRRVMGKEIKFLLHFVKESKQDESGMPNNRFLAERTGGTYSTLKVQPAELEDSGVYFCASSRYGTDKNIQYFGAGTRLSVL.

This clone showed up just a few times. DNA for the CDR3: TGTGCCAGCTGGCCTCGACTAGCGGGAGTTACTGAGCAGTTCTTC. Translated, it gives CASWPRLAGVTEQFF. The rearrangement uses TRBV6-6 and TRBJ2-1; 12 nucleotides line up with TRBD2. Trimming took 8 bases from V and 9 from J; bases not matched to a gene: 11. Germline V CDR1 and CDR2: MNHNY, SVGAGI (reference sequence). CDR3 length equals 15 residues.

This clone was seen only a few times. V is TRBV5-4 and J is TRBJ1-1; TRBD1 aligns across 9 bases. CDR1 is SGHNT, CDR2 YYREEE, per germline (reference sequence). The CDR3 runs to 15 residues. Trimming cost V 2 bases and J 5 bases; bases outside gene matches: 7. CDR3 DNA: TGTGCCAGCAGCTTTACATATGGGACAGGGACTGAAGCTTTCTTT. Protein sequence: CASSFTYGTGTEAFF.

The V call is TRBV5-1, the J call TRBJ2-1; TRBD2 matches 7 bases. Germline V gene sequence: CDR1 SGHRS, CDR2 YFSETQ. There are 17 residues in the CDR3. The J segment lost 8 bases and the V segment lost 0 bases, leaving 14 bases of the junction unmatched. In nucleotides, the CDR3 is TGCGCCAGCAGCTTGGCCGGCGGGGGAATTTCATCCTATGAGCAGTTCTTC. Its translation: CASSLAGGGISSYEQFF.

This clone was seen only a few times. The rearrangement joins TRBV15 to TRBJ2-7; tentative D call: TRBD2 (6 bases). V lost 2 bases to trimming and J lost 5 bases, with 19 bases between them. Germline lookup yields CDR1 LNHNV and CDR2 YYDKDF (reference sequence). This CDR3 comprises 16 residues. The CDR3 sequence is CATSRKLLGGTDEQYF. The CDR3 region has the DNA TGTGCCACCAGCAGAAAACTTTTAGGCGGGACCGACGAGCAGTACTTC.

The chain has TRBV18 and TRBJ2-5, with D perhaps matching TRBD1 (6 bases). V was pared by 6 bases and J by 4 bases, with 15 bases between. Looked up from germline, CDR1 is KGHSH and CDR2 is LQKENI. The CDR3 has 14 amino acids. CDR3: CASSQQGMGETQYF. The CDR3, as DNA: TGTGCCAGCTCTCAACAGGGAATGGGAGAGACCCAGTACTTC.